This is a list of T cell receptor beta chains from one sample in a study of shared clonotypes between healthy human individuals. Sequencing was performed with immunoSEQ multiplex PCR; in TCRdb, only in-frame clones are kept and a portion is missing. The table has approximately 2.3 million clones, 85% to 95% seen once. Input material: naive CD4+ T cells from PBMCs. Receptors were obtained from a man aged 18 to 29 in good health. Some clones in this sample may be carry-over from other donors' samples. The CDR3 runs from the conserved cysteine through the conserved F or W. A D gene is named only where the DNA matches it firmly. Expanded clones get a size class; other rows say once, few or many, or leave the size out.

V	size	D	J	CDR3	DNA
TRBV28	.	.	TRBJ2-1	CASSSPGGTYNEQFF	TGTGCCAGCAGTTCCCCAGGGGGGACCTACAATGAGCAGTTCTTC
TRBV6-5	.	.	TRBJ2-5	CASSPHPSQETQYF	TGTGCCAGCAGTCCCCACCCGAGCCAAGAGACCCAGTACTTC
TRBV10-3	.	TRBD2	TRBJ2-1	CAIKPTAGGAYNEQFF	TGTGCCATCAAACCGACGGCGGGAGGAGCCTACAATGAGCAGTTCTTC
TRBV30	.	.	TRBJ1-5	CAWSGETGSNQPQHF	TGTGCCTGGAGTGGAGAGACGGGTAGCAATCAGCCCCAGCATTTT
TRBV6-6	.	.	TRBJ1-5	CASSQTVNQPQHF	TGTGCCAGCAGTCAGACAGTGAATCAGCCCCAGCATTTT
TRBV28	.	.	TRBJ2-5	CASSEGGAGQETQYF	TGTGCCAGCAGTGAAGGGGGCGCGGGGCAAGAGACCCAGTACTTC
TRBV4-2	.	.	TRBJ1-5	CASSQDRWGNQPQHF	TGTGCCAGCAGCCAAGATAGATGGGGAAATCAGCCCCAGCATTTT
TRBV5-5	.	.	TRBJ2-5	CASSQRGVTQYF	TGTGCCAGCAGCCAGCGTGGGGTTACCCAGTACTTC
TRBV7-2	.	TRBD1	TRBJ2-7	CASSPDRFGYEQYF	TGTGCCAGCAGCCCGGACAGGTTTGGATACGAGCAGTACTTC
TRBV10-3	.	.	TRBJ1-2	CAISDEGWGYTF	TGTGCCATCAGTGATGAAGGATGGGGCTACACCTTC
TRBV14	.	TRBD1	TRBJ2-1	CASSTPGARGRNEQFF	TGTGCCAGCAGCACCCCCGGGGCCAGGGGGCGCAATGAGCAGTTCTTC
TRBV4-1	.	TRBD2	TRBJ2-7	CASSVAGFAYEQYF	TGCGCCAGCAGTGTAGCGGGGTTTGCCTACGAGCAGTACTTC
TRBV5-6	.	.	TRBJ2-3	CASSLGEVSGTQYF	TGTGCCAGCAGCTTGGGGGAAGTCAGCGGTACGCAGTATTTT
TRBV7-9	.	TRBD1	TRBJ2-2	CASSLGFGQGIINTGELFF	TGTGCCAGCAGCTTAGGGTTCGGACAGGGGATTATCAACACCGGGGAGCTGTTTTTT
TRBV28	.	TRBD1	TRBJ1-4	CASSYTGATNEKLFF	TGTGCCAGCAGCTACACAGGGGCTACTAATGAAAAACTGTTTTTT
TRBV27	.	.	TRBJ2-6	CASSSPSSGANVLTF	TGTGCCAGCAGTTCCCCCTCCTCTGGGGCCAACGTCCTGACTTTC
TRBV11-3	once	.	TRBJ1-5	CASSSLRRYGQPQHF	TGTGCCAGCAGCTCCCTCCGAAGGTACGGTCAGCCCCAGCATTTT
TRBV6-6	.	TRBD1	TRBJ1-5	CASSYPTGEGNQPQHF	TGTGCCAGCAGTTACCCGACAGGGGAAGGCAATCAGCCCCAGCATTTT
TRBV11-2	once	TRBD2	TRBJ2-1	CASSSAAGGDYNEQFF	TGTGCCAGCAGCTCGGCGGCGGGGGGAGACTACAATGAGCAGTTCTTC
TRBV29-1	.	TRBD1	TRBJ2-1	CSVRDRGSYNEQFF	TGCAGCGTCAGAGACAGGGGATCTTACAATGAGCAGTTCTTC
TRBV4-1	.	TRBD1	TRBJ1-2	CASSQVQGDGYTF	TGCGCCAGCAGCCAAGTTCAGGGGGATGGCTACACCTTC
TRBV5-1	.	.	TRBJ2-5	CASSLGDSKETQYF	TGCGCCAGCAGCTTGGGGGACTCCAAAGAGACCCAGTACTTC
TRBV27	.	.	TRBJ1-2	CASSLQKNYGYTF	TGTGCCAGCAGTTTACAGAAAAACTATGGCTACACCTTC